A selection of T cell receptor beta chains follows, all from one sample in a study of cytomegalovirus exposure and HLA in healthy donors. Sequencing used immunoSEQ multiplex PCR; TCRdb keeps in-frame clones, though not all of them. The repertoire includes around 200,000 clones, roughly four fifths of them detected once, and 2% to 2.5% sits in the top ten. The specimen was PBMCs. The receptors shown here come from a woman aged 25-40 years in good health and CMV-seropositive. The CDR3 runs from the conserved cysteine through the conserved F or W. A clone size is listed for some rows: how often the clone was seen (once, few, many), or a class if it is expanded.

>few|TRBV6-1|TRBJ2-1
CASSEYPPQYYNEQFF
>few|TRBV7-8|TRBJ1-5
CASSLRGGVVRQPQHF
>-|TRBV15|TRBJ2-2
CATSPDSNTGELFF
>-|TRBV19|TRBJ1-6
CASQGGQENSPLHF
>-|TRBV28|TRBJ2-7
CALGGKSGTYEQYF
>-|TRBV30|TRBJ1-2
CAWLQGASYTF
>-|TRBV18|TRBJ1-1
CASSPGQTGTEAFF
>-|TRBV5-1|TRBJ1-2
CASNDPTGAGGYTF
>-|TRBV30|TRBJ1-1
CAWGAGTGDNTEAFF
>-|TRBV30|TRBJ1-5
CAWSTGGSSQPQHF
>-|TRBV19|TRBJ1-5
CASSIQGLGNQPQHF
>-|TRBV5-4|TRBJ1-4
CASSLGQLNEKLFF
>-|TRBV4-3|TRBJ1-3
CASSQSPGKGNTIYF
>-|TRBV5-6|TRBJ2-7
CASSKGTSGEQYF